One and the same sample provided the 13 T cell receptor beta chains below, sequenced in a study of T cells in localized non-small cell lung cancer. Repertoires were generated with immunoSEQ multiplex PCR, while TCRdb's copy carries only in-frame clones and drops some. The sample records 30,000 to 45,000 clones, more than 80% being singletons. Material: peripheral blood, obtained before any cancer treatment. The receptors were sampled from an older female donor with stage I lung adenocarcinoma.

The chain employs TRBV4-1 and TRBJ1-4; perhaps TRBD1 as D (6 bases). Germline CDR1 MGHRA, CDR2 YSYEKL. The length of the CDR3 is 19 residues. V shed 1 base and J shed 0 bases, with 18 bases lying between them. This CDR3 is CASSQGPFIRQATNEKLFF. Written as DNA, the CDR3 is TGCGCCAGCAGCCAAGGTCCATTTATTCGACAGGCAACTAATGAAAAACTGTTTTTT.

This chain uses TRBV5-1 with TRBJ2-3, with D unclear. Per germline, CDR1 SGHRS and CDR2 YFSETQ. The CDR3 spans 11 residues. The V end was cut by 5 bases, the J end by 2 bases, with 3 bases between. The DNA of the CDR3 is TGCGCCAGCAGTAACACAGATACGCAGTATTTT. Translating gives CASSNTDTQYF. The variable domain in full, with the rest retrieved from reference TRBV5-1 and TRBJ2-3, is KAGVTQTPRYLIKTRGQQVTLSCSPISGHRSVSWYQQTPGQGLQFLFEYFSETQRNKGNFPGRFSGRQFSNSRSEMNVSTLELGDSALYLCASSNTDTQYFGPGTRLTVL.

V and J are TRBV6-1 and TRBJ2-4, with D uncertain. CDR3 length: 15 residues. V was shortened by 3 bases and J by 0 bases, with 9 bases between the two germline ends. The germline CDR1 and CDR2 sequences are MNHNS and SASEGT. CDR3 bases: TGTGCCAGCAGTGATCAAGGGTTAGCCAAAAACATTCAGTACTTC. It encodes CASSDQGLAKNIQYF.

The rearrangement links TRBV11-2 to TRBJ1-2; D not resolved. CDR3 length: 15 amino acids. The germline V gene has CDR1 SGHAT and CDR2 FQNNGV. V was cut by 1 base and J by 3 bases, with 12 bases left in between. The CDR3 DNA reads TGTGCCAGCAGCTTAGGATTCCTACGGGACTATGGCTACACCTTC. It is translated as CASSLGFLRDYGYTF.

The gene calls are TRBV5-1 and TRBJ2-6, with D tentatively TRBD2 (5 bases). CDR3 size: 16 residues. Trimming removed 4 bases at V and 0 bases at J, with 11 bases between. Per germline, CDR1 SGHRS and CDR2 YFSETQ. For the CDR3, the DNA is TGCGCCAGCAGCCTAGGACGGGACTCTGGGGCCAACGTCCTGACTTTC. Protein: CASSLGRDSGANVLTF.

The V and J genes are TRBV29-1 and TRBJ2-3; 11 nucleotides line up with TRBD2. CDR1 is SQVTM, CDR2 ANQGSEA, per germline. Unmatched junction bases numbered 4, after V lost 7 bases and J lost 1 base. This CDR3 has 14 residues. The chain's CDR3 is CSAASGGRTDTQYF. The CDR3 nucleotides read TGCAGCGCCGCTAGCGGGGGGCGCACAGATACGCAGTATTTT.

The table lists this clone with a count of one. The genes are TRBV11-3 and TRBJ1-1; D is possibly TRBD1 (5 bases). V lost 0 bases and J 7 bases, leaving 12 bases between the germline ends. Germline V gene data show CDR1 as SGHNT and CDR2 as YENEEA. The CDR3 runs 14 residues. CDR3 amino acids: CASSLEFRAGEAFF. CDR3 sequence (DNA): TGTGCCAGCAGCTTAGAGTTCAGGGCAGGTGAAGCTTTCTTT.

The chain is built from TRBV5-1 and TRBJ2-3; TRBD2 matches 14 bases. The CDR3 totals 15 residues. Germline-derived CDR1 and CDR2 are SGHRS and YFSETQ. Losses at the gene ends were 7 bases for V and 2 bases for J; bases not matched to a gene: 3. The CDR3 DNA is TGCGCCAGCGGGACTAGCGGGGGCGTCACAGATACGCAGTATTTT. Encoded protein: CASGTSGGVTDTQYF.

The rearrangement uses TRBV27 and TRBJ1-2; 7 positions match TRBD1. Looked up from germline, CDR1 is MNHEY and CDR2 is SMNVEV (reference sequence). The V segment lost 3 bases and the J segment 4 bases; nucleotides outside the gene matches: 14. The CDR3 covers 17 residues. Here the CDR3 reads CASSFGRVIGGGYGYTF. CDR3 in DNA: TGTGCCAGCAGTTTTGGGAGGGTGATAGGGGGCGGCTATGGCTACACCTTC.

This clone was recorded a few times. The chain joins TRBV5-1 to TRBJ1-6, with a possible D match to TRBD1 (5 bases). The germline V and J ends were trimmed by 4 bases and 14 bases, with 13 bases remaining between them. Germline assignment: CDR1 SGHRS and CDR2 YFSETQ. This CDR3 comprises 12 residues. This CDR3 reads CASSPGTEALHF. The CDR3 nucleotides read TGCGCCAGCAGCCCCGGGACTGAGGCCCTCCACTTT.

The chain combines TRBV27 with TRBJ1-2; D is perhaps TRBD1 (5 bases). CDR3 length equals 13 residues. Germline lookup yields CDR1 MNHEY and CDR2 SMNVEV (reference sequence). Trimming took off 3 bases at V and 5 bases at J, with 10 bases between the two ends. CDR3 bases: TGTGCCAGCAGTTTCGGGGGAGCGTATGGCTACACCTTC. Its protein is CASSFGGAYGYTF.

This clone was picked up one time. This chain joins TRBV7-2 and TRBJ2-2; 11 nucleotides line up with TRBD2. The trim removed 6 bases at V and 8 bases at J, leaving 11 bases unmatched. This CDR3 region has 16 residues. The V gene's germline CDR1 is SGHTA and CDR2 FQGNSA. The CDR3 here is CASSPTSGTPGGELFF. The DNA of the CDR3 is TGTGCCAGCAGTCCGACTAGCGGGACTCCGGGAGGGGAGCTGTTTTTT.

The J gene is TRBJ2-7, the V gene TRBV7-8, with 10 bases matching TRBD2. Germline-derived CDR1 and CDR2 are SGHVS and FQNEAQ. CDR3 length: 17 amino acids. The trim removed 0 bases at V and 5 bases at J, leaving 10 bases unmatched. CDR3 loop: CASSLAPIAGGKDEQYV. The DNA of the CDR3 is TGTGCCAGCAGCTTAGCGCCAATAGCGGGGGGAAAAGACGAGCAGTACGTC.